The 25 T cell receptor beta chains in this list originate from one sample, sequenced in a study of CD8+CD57+ T cells in acquired aplastic anemia. Sequencing was done on patients that had shown CD8+CD57+ cell expansion by flow cytometry. Profiling that covered TCR beta VDJ and CDR3 relied on genomic DNA as its template. TCRdb reanalysed the reads using MiXCR and keeps one entry per CDR3 protein. The sample has 150,000 to 200,000 distinct CDR3 sequences, approximately 48% seen once. The sample consisted of sorted CD4+, CD8+, or CD8+CD57+ T cells (not recorded which) from PBMCs. Receptors were obtained from a human donor with aplastic anemia.

CDR3 in amino acids: CASSLSGDWVYSNQPQHF. The DNA for the CDR3 is TGTGCCAGCAGTTTATCGGGGGACTGGGTTTATAGCAATCAGCCCCAGCATTTT. The gene calls are TRBV27 and TRBJ1-5, with D maybe TRBD1 (5 bases). Germline CDR1 MNHEY, CDR2 SMNVEV (reference sequence). The CDR3 runs 18 residues. V was pared by 0 bases and J by 0 bases, with 15 bases between.

This clonotype was observed at least ten times. V is TRBV9 and J is TRBJ2-1, with 10 bases lining up with TRBD2. The germline V gene encodes CDR1 SGDLS and CDR2 YYNGEE. The CDR3 sequence is 20 residues long. V gave up 3 bases and J gave up 0 bases; unmatched junction bases: 15. The CDR3 region is CASSDRLAGTLSSSYNEQFF. CDR3 bases: TGTGCCAGCAGCGACCGACTAGCGGGCACATTGAGTAGCTCCTACAATGAGCAGTTCTTC.

V gene TRBV3-1 combines with J gene TRBJ1-1, with 8 bases identical to TRBD1. This CDR3 has 17 amino acids. Germline loops: CDR1 LGHDT, CDR2 YNNKEL (reference sequence). The V gene end was trimmed by 5 bases and the J gene end by 4 bases; junction bases not matched to a gene: 15. The DNA of the CDR3 is TGTGCCAGCAGCTCGGACAGGGACCTCCTTCGATTCACTGAAGCTTTCTTT. Protein: CASSSDRDLLRFTEAFF.

Concerning this clonotype itself: The junction departs from the called germline gene at one end, perhaps through a read error. The genes are TRBV15 and TRBJ2-1, with D unclear. The CDR3 totals 13 residues. In germline, CDR1 is LNHNV, CDR2 YYDKDF (reference sequence). The CDR3 DNA is TGTGCCACCGGCAGATTTGGCTACAATGAGCAGTTCTTC. It is translated as CATGRFGYNEQFF.

The chain is built from TRBV10-3 and TRBJ2-7; D ambiguous. Germline V gene data show CDR1 as ENHRY and CDR2 as SYGVKD. The CDR3 has 14 amino acids. Trimming cost V 0 bases and J 4 bases, with 10 bases left between them. CDR3 residues: CAISESFGVYEQYF. DNA of the CDR3: TGTGCCATCAGTGAGTCTTTTGGTGTGTACGAGCAGTACTTC.

This clonotype was recorded a few times. V and J are TRBV15 and TRBJ1-2, with 7 bases fitting TRBD1. The CDR3 runs 13 residues. CDR1 and CDR2 from the germline V gene are LNHNV and YYDKDF (reference sequence). J was trimmed by 7 bases and V by 6 bases; bases with no gene match: 8. The DNA of the CDR3 is TGTGCCACCAGAGTAGACAGGGTAGGTGGCTACACCTTC. Translated: CATRVDRVGGYTF.

The chain links TRBV5-6 to TRBJ1-3; unclear D gene. The CDR3 is made up of 16 amino acids. From germline, CDR1 is SGHDT and CDR2 YYEEEE. V lost 4 bases to trimming and J lost 4 bases, with 18 bases between them. The CDR3: CASSQDETMAGNTIYF. In DNA form, the CDR3 reads TGTGCCAGCAGCCAAGACGAGACCATGGCAGGAAACACCATATATTTT.

This clonotype was picked up many times. The gene calls are TRBV20-1 and TRBJ2-1; 11 nucleotides match TRBD2. CDR3 length equals 14 residues. Germline V gives CDR1 DFQATT, CDR2 SNEGSKA (reference sequence). V was pared by 3 bases and J by 8 bases, with 6 bases of the junction left unmatched. The CDR3 reads CSASLAGGPDEQFF. The CDR3 DNA is TGCAGTGCTAGTTTAGCGGGGGGGCCCGATGAGCAGTTCTTC.

The genes are TRBV20-1 and TRBJ1-3; tentative D call: TRBD1 (6 bases). Per germline, CDR1 DFQATT and CDR2 SNEGSKA (reference sequence). This CDR3 has 16 amino acids. V lost 2 bases to trimming and J lost 4 bases, with 18 bases between them. The CDR3 nucleotides read TGCAGTGCTAGACCCGGGGACAAGAATTTAGGAAACACCATATATTTT. This gives the protein CSARPGDKNLGNTIYF.

The CDR3 coding sequence is TGTGCCAGCAGCCGAGGACAGCCTGTCTATGGCTACACCTTC. Amino acids: CASSRGQPVYGYTF. The rearrangement links TRBV7-9 to TRBJ1-2, with D maybe TRBD1 (6 bases). Germline V CDR1 and CDR2: SEHNR, FQNEAQ (reference sequence). CDR3 size: 14 residues. Trimming took off 5 bases at V and 4 bases at J, with 14 bases between the two ends.

The chain recombines TRBV29-1 with TRBJ2-7; 9 bases agree with TRBD2. There are 13 residues in the CDR3. Losses at the gene ends were 8 bases for V and 2 bases for J; bases not matched to a gene: 7. CDR1 and CDR2 from the germline V gene are SQVTM and ANQGSEA. CDR3 sequence reads: CSFLVAGAYEQYF. The CDR3 DNA is TGCAGCTTTTTGGTAGCGGGGGCCTACGAGCAGTACTTC.

This clonotype has just a few counts. The chain has TRBV25-1 and TRBJ2-7, with D possibly being TRBD1 (5 bases). The germline V and J ends were trimmed by 3 bases and 6 bases, with 9 bases remaining between them. CDR1 MGHDK and CDR2 SYGVNS come from the germline V gene. The CDR3 is 12 amino acids. The CDR3 nucleotides are TGTGCCAGCAGTGATAGAAGGGGCGAGCAGTACTTC. This codes for CASSDRRGEQYF.

This clonotype was seen more than once but under ten times. In DNA form, the CDR3 reads TGTGCCAGCAGCCAGGGACTGTCTTACGAGCAGTACTTC. Translating it yields CASSQGLSYEQYF. The J gene is TRBJ2-7, the V gene TRBV7-6; D possibly corresponds to TRBD2 (6 bases). This CDR3 spans 13 amino acids. Germline V gene lookup returns CDR1 SGHVS and CDR2 FNYEAQ. V lost 5 bases and J 4 bases, leaving 12 bases between the germline ends.

The V call is TRBV10-3, the J call TRBJ1-2, with D maybe TRBD1 (5 bases). The CDR3 is 13 amino acids. Germline V gene lookup returns CDR1 ENHRY and CDR2 SYGVKD. Trimming cost V 8 bases and J 4 bases, with 14 bases left between them. The CDR3: CAILRTFPYGYTF. The CDR3 nucleotides read TGTGCCATCCTGAGGACATTCCCCTATGGCTACACCTTC.

A few counts support this clonotype. Possible read error: a much larger clone is one base away. The chain couples TRBV11-2 to TRBJ2-2; D may be TRBD1 (6 bases). The CDR3 sequence is 15 residues long. Germline CDR1 is SGHAT and CDR2 is FQNNGV. Between the trimmed V and J ends, which lost 2 bases and 0 bases, there was a span of 7 bases. The CDR3 region is CASSLQGPNTGELFF. In nucleotides, the CDR3 is TGTGCCAGCAGCTTACAGGGGCCGAACACCGGGGAGCTGTTTTTT.

This clonotype was counted a single time. Since the CDR3 does not end with the conserved phenylalanine or tryptophan, this likely comes from a read error. The CDR3 bases are TGCAGTCACAGGGTTAGAGTCGGGGAGCTGTTTTAT. It codes for CSHRVRVGELFY. The chain employs TRBV29-1 and TRBJ2-2; TRBD1 might be the D (6 bases). Germline V gives CDR1 SQVTM, CDR2 ANQGSEA. The CDR3 is 12 amino acids.

The chain couples TRBV7-9 to TRBJ1-3; no definite D call. The germline gives CDR1 SEHNR, CDR2 FQNEAQ (reference sequence). V lost 8 bases, J lost 0 bases, and 8 bases lay in between. CDR3 length equals 13 residues. The CDR3 loop is CASALVSGNTIYF. CDR3 sequence (DNA): TGTGCCAGCGCGCTTGTCTCTGGAAACACCATATATTTT.

The chain couples TRBV20-1 to TRBJ1-6; unclear D gene. V was shortened by 1 base and J by 9 bases, with 7 bases between the two germline ends. Germline assignment: CDR1 DFQATT and CDR2 SNEGSKA (reference sequence). The CDR3 totals 12 residues. The CDR3 DNA reads as TGCAGTGCTAGAGTCGCGAGTTCACCCCTCCACTTT. Translation gives CSARVASSPLHF.

In the case of this clonotype: A read error may be the cause here, since a much bigger clone is one base away. The chain has TRBV5-1 and TRBJ2-7; the D is unclear. Germline V gives CDR1 SGHRS, CDR2 YFSETQ. The length of the CDR3 is 14 residues. CDR3 nucleotides: TGCGCCAGCAGCTTGTTCACAGACCCAGGCGAGCGGTACTTC. As protein: CASSLFTDPGERYF.

The chain couples TRBV27 to TRBJ2-7; D tentatively fits TRBD1 or TRBD2 (5 bases each). Germline CDR1 and CDR2: MNHEY and SMNVEV (reference sequence). This CDR3 spans 13 amino acids. Trimming took off 1 base at V and 12 bases at J, with 16 bases between the two ends. The CDR3 bases are TGTGCCAGCAGTTTATTAGGGGAGACTGGGCGGTACTTC. This translates into CASSLLGETGRYF.

This clonotype came up many times. This chain joins TRBV6-1 and TRBJ1-2; TRBD1 might be the D (5 bases). From germline, CDR1 is MNHNS and CDR2 SASEGT. The CDR3 contains 14 residues. Deletions cut 2 bases from V and 5 bases from J, with 12 bases between. The CDR3 here is CASSEYGRDYGYTF. The CDR3 region has the DNA TGTGCCAGCAGTGAATATGGCAGGGATTATGGCTACACCTTC.

This clonotype was seen many times. The chain recombines TRBV27 with TRBJ2-3, with D possibly being TRBD1 or TRBD2 (6 bases each). Between the trimmed V and J ends, which lost 2 bases and 6 bases, there was a span of 9 bases. This CDR3 is 13 amino acids long. Per the germline V gene, CDR1 is MNHEY and CDR2 is SMNVEV (reference sequence). CDR3 nucleotide sequence: TGTGCCAGCAGTTTACGGGGGCTGGATACGCAGTATTTT. It translates to CASSLRGLDTQYF.

V and J are TRBV24-1 and TRBJ2-7, with D possibly TRBD1 on 6 matching bases. This CDR3 has 14 residues. Germline CDR1 and CDR2: KGHDR and SFDVKD. V was pared by 9 bases and J by 5 bases, with 19 bases between. The CDR3 DNA is TGTGCCACCGGGAGAACGGACAGTACCCACGAGCAGTACTTC. Translation gives CATGRTDSTHEQYF.

Details on this clonotype: A read error may account for a junction end that differs from germline. This chain uses TRBV18 with TRBJ1-1, with 8 positions matching TRBD1. This CDR3 spans 15 amino acids. Germline V lookup: CDR1 KGHSH, CDR2 LQKENI. DNA of the CDR3: TGTGCCTGCTCACCTACGACAGGGGTGGTCACTGAAGCTTTCTTT. It translates to CACSPTTGVVTEAFF.

In regard to this clonotype: This clone may be a read error of a much larger clone one base away. This chain joins TRBV5-5 and TRBJ1-4, with D unresolved. The germline V gene has CDR1 SGHKS and CDR2 YYEKEE (reference sequence). The CDR3 extends over 14 amino acids. The CDR3 sequence is CASIPEMSLKNLVF. As DNA, the CDR3 is TGTGCCAGCATCCCCGAGATGTCGTTGAAAAATCTGGTTTTT.